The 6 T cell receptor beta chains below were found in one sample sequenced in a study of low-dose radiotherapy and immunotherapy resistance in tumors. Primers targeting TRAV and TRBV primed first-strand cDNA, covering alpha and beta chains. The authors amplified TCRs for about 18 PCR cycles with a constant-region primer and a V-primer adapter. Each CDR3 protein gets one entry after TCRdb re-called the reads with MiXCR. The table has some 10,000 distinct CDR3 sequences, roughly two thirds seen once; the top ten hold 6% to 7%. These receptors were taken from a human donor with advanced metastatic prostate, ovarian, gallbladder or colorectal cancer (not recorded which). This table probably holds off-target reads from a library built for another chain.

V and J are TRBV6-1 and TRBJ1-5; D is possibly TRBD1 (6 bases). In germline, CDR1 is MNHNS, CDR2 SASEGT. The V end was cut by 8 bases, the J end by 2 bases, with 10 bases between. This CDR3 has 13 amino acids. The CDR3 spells CASGGRGNQPQHF. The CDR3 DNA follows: TGTGCCAGCGGGGGCAGGGGCAATCAGCCCCAGCATTTT.

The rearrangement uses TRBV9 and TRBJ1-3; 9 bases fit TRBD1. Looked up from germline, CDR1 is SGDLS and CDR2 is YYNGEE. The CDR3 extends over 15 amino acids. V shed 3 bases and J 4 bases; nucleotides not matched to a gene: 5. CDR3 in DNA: TGTGCCAGCAGCGAACAGGGGGCCTCAGGAAACACCATATATTTT. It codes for CASSEQGASGNTIYF.

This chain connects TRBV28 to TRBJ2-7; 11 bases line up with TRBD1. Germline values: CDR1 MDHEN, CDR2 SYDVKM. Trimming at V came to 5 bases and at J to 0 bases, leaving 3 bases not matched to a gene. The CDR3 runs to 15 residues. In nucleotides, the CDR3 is TGTGCCAGCAGTCCTGGACAGGGGGCCTCCTACGAGCAGTACTTC. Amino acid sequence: CASSPGQGASYEQYF.

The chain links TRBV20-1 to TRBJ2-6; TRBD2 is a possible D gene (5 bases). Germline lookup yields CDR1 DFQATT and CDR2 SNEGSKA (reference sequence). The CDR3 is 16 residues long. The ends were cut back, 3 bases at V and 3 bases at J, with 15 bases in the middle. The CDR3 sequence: CSARRARIDGANVLTF. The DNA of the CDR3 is TGCAGTGCTAGGCGGGCTCGAATCGATGGGGCCAACGTCCTGACTTTC.

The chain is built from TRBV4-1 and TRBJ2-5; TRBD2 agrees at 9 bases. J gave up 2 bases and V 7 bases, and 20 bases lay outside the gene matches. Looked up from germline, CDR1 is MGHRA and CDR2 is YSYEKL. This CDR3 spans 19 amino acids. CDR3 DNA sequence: TGCGCCAGCATCGGGGCAGGGCAAGAGGTAGCGGGAGTGCAAGAGACCCAGTACTTC. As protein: CASIGAGQEVAGVQETQYF.

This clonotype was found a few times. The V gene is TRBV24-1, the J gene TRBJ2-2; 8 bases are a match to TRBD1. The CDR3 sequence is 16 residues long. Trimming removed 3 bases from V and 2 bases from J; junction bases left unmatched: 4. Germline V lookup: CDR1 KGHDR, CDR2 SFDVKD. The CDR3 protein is CATSDSRGLNTGELFF. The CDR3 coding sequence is TGTGCCACCAGTGATAGCAGGGGGCTTAACACCGGGGAGCTGTTTTTT.